The clone carrying this T cell receptor (beta chain) appeared a few times. Its specificity is not known. These data are taken from a study of T cells after yellow fever vaccination. Study summary: Fractions of low cell number were prepared using SMART-Seq v4 Ultra Low Input.

V lost 3 bases and J lost 1, with 6 bases in between. The V gene's germline CDR1 is DFQATT and CDR2 SNEGSKA (reference sequence). CDR3 length: 13 residues. Study observations and caveats: Among primary-vaccination clones, most reappeared after the booster, at 96% for CD4 and 88% for CD8.

TCRdb reprocessed the 5' RACE reads via MiXCR and lists one record per CDR3 protein. The sample shows about 320,000 distinct CDR3 sequences, under 15% of them seen only once. The chain couples TRBV20-1 to TRBJ2-2; perhaps TRBD2 as D (5 bases). The sequenced sample was CD4+ T cells sorted from PBMCs, obtained 15 days after the yellow fever booster vaccination. This TCR was recovered from a man aged 18 to 29 who received the YFV17D yellow fever vaccine. The CDR3 coding sequence is TGCAGTGCTAGCCGGGGGAACACCGGGGAGCTGTTTTTT. Encoded protein: CSASRGNTGELFF.